This TCR beta chain derives from a study of blood T cells in healthy people across ages. About the study: There was about one barcoded beta molecule captured by template switching per two T cells.

V gave up 1 base and J gave up 9 bases, with 10 bases separating them. CDR1 is LGHDT, CDR2 YNNKEL, per germline (reference sequence). The CDR3 spans 13 residues. A second PCR of 7 to 11 cycles used a sample-barcoded 5' primer and a J-beta primer mix. Every cDNA molecule carried a tag from a template-switch adaptor bearing 12 random nucleotides. One entry per CDR3 protein results from TCRdb running MiXCR on the 5' RACE reads. The sample has fewer than 2 million distinct CDR3 sequences, roughly two fifths seen once. This chain links TRBV3-1 with TRBJ2-1; TRBD2 might be the D (7 bases). The clonotype was recovered from a human donor in good health. The sequencing sample was made of blood. CDR3 protein: CASSQGGGGEQFF. CDR3 nucleotide sequence: TGTGCCAGCAGCCAAGGGGGGGGCGGTGAGCAGTTCTTC.